This T cell receptor beta chain was captured in a study of blood T cell repertoires in COVID-19. Overall study: COVID-19 samples, acute and convalescent, were from the United States, Italy and Spain. PBMCs, B-cell-depleted T cells, or T cells were the source of the cDNA or gDNA that made up the material.

In the original workflow: Quantification of nucleated cells was approximated via reference gene primer amplification. TCRdb's copy holds only in-frame clones and misses some; the assay was immunoSEQ multiplex PCR. Clone size and the V and J calls come from that table; the DNA yielded D and trimming. The sample has about 140,000 clones; around 73% are singletons. Trimming shortened V by 3 bases and J by 5 bases, and 26 bases separated the two germline ends. CDR1 and CDR2 from the germline V gene are SGHKS and YYEKEE (reference sequence). The length of the CDR3 is 18 residues. Sequencing was performed on peripheral blood. The chain employs TRBV5-5 and TRBJ2-5, with a weak D call TRBD2 (5 bases). This clonotype originated in a woman in her forties or fifties with active or convalescent COVID-19. CDR3 nucleotide sequence: TGTGCCAGCAGCTCAATGCCTAGCTCCTTCCGTTCCGATGAGACCCAGTACTTC. It translates to CASSSMPSSFRSDETQYF.